The 32 T cell receptor beta chains below come from one sample, sequenced in a study of blood T cell repertoires in COVID-19. Method: immunoSEQ multiplex PCR; TCRdb's copy keeps in-frame clones and lacks some. The sample gives 180,000 or so clones, 87% of which show up once; 3.7% is in the top ten. The sample was peripheral blood. These receptors all stem from a young man with active or convalescent COVID-19.

The rearrangement links TRBV2 to TRBJ2-3; 8 nucleotides line up with TRBD2. V trimming: 4 bases; J trimming: 1 base; junction bases outside the gene matches: 1. Germline CDR1 reads SNHLY; CDR2 reads FYNNEI. The CDR3 is 14 amino acids. CDR3 sequence: CASSAGGGTDTQYF. CDR3 bases: TGTGCCAGCAGTGCGGGGGGGGGCACAGATACGCAGTATTTT. Variable domain in full (rest from reference TRBV2 and TRBJ2-3): EPEVTQTPSHQVTQMGQEVILRCVPISNHLYFYWYRQILGQKVEFLVSFYNNEISEKSEIFDDQFSVERPDGSNFTLKIRSTKLEDSAMYFCASSAGGGTDTQYFGPGTRLTVL.

This clone was seen once. Additional DNA sequences in this sample encode the identical CDR3. The V call is TRBV11-3, the J call TRBJ2-1, with a tentative D call TRBD2 (7 bases). Germline V lookup: CDR1 SGHNT, CDR2 YENEEA. The V gene lost 1 base and the J gene lost 2 bases, with 9 bases spanning the gap. This CDR3 region has 15 residues. Here the CDR3 reads CASSLAGGTYNEQFF. As DNA, the CDR3 is TGTGCCAGCAGCTTAGCGGGGGGCACCTACAATGAGCAGTTCTTC.

J is TRBJ1-2 and V is TRBV7-9; D may be TRBD1 (6 bases). The V and J ends lost 7 bases and 4 bases respectively, with 16 bases between them. Germline lookup yields CDR1 SEHNR and CDR2 FQNEAQ (reference sequence). This CDR3 comprises 14 residues. The CDR3 protein is CASTIGTSVYGYTF. The CDR3 bases are TGTGCCAGCACCATCGGGACAAGTGTCTATGGCTACACCTTC. The full variable domain, rest sourced from reference TRBV7-9 and TRBJ1-2, is DTGVSQNPRHKITKRGQNVTFRCDPISEHNRLYWYRQTLGQGPEFLTYFQNEAQLEKSRLLSDRFSAERPKGSFSTLEIQRTEQGDSAMYLCASTIGTSVYGYTFGSGTRLTVV.

This sequence joins TRBV4-3 and TRBJ1-6; no firm D call. The V end lost 1 base, the J end lost 4 bases, and 11 bases lay between the germline ends. There are 16 residues in the CDR3. Germline V lookup: CDR1 LGHNA, CDR2 YSLEER. CDR3 nucleotides: TGCGCCAGCAGCCAAGGTCTTGGGGAGTATAATTCACCCCTCCACTTT. Encoded protein: CASSQGLGEYNSPLHF.

The chain carries TRBV25-1 and TRBJ1-4; D is possibly TRBD1 (6 bases). Germline CDR1 is MGHDK and CDR2 is SYGVNS. Trimming shortened V by 2 bases and J by 4 bases, and 11 bases separated the two germline ends. The CDR3 contains 15 residues. In nucleotides, the CDR3 is TGTGCCAGCAGTGAAGGACAGATTTATAATGAAAAACTGTTTTTT. Translating it yields CASSEGQIYNEKLFF. The variable domain in full, with the rest retrieved from reference TRBV25-1 and TRBJ1-4, is EADIYQTPRYLVIGTGKKITLECSQTMGHDKMYWYQQDPGMELHLIHYSYGVNSTEKGDLSSESTVSRIRTEHFPLTLESARPSHTSQYLCASSEGQIYNEKLFFGSGTQLSVL.

The CDR3 loop is CASSLAASMNTEAFF. The CDR3 nucleotides read TGTGCCAGCAGCTTAGCAGCTAGCATGAACACTGAAGCTTTCTTT. This chain connects TRBV7-2 to TRBJ1-1; unclear D gene. The ends were cut back, 0 bases at V and 0 bases at J, with 8 bases in the middle. CDR1 is SGHTA and CDR2 is FQGNSA in the germline V gene. The CDR3 sequence is 15 residues long.

This clone has just one count. The J gene is TRBJ1-1, the V gene TRBV5-1; 7 bases line up with TRBD1. V was pared by 3 bases and J by 5 bases, with 7 bases of the junction left unmatched. Germline CDR1 SGHRS, CDR2 YFSETQ. The CDR3 is 14 amino acids. The CDR3 reads CASSWRGQRTEAFF. The CDR3 DNA follows: TGCGCCAGCAGCTGGAGGGGACAGAGGACTGAAGCTTTCTTT. Full variable domain (outside the CDR3, taken from reference TRBV5-1 and TRBJ1-1): KAGVTQTPRYLIKTRGQQVTLSCSPISGHRSVSWYQQTPGQGLQFLFEYFSETQRNKGNFPGRFSGRQFSNSRSEMNVSTLELGDSALYLCASSWRGQRTEAFFGQGTRLTVV.

The chain has TRBV29-1 and TRBJ1-1, with TRBD1 identical over 9 bases. Trimming cost V 7 bases and J 4 bases; bases outside gene matches: 4. The CDR3 is 12 residues long. Germline CDR1 reads SQVTM; CDR2 reads ANQGSEA. The CDR3 protein is CSATQGATEAFF. Written as DNA, the CDR3 is TGCAGCGCCACACAGGGGGCCACTGAAGCTTTCTTT.

This sequence joins TRBV6-2 or TRBV6-3 and TRBJ2-7; D remains ambiguous. This CDR3 is 13 amino acids long. V was clipped by 5 bases and J by 4 bases, with 12 bases between them. Germline loops: CDR1 MNHEY, CDR2 SVGEGT. The CDR3 reads CASSRGGVYEQYF. CDR3 nucleotide sequence: TGTGCCAGCAGTCGCGGCGGTGTTTACGAGCAGTACTTC.

The chain is built from TRBV5-6 and TRBJ1-6; TRBD1 matches at 9 bases. Germline V gene data show CDR1 as SGHDT and CDR2 as YYEEEE. V shed 4 bases, J shed 6 bases, and the junction held 2 bases outside the gene matches. The CDR3 has 14 residues. The CDR3 DNA follows: TGTGCCAGCAGCCAGGACAGGGGTAATTCACCCCTCCACTTT. Protein product: CASSQDRGNSPLHF.

The chain links TRBV10-1 to TRBJ2-1, with a weak D call TRBD2 (5 bases). Germline lookup yields CDR1 WNHNN and CDR2 SYGVQD (reference sequence). The CDR3 runs to 13 residues. V shed 6 bases and J shed 7 bases, with 13 bases lying between them. The CDR3, as DNA: TGCGCCAGCAGCCCCCGGGGAAAGAATGAGCAGTTCTTC. Protein product: CASSPRGKNEQFF.

The gene calls are TRBV19 and TRBJ2-7; TRBD1 aligns across 8 bases. Looked up from germline, CDR1 is LNHDA and CDR2 is SQIVND (reference sequence). CDR3 length equals 15 residues. Trimming took 7 bases from V and 7 from J; bases not matched to a gene: 15. CDR3 bases: TGTGCCAGTACCAACGGACAGGGAGGATTTCGGGAGCAGTACTTC. It codes for CASTNGQGGFREQYF.

The rearrangement uses TRBV3-1 (or the pseudogene TRBV3-2) and TRBJ2-7, with TRBD2 matching over 13 bases. The CDR3 is made up of 16 amino acids. V was clipped by 4 bases and J by 1 base; unmatched bases: 4. Germline V gives CDR1 LGHDT, CDR2 YNNKEL (reference sequence). This CDR3 is CASSPTSGRFSYEQYF. CDR3 in DNA: TGTGCCAGCAGCCCGACTAGCGGGAGGTTTTCCTACGAGCAGTACTTC.

This clone was detected a few times. The chain recombines TRBV5-1 with TRBJ2-3; D is undetermined. V lost 4 bases to trimming and J lost 0 bases, with 12 bases between them. The CDR3 length is 15 residues. Germline-derived CDR1 and CDR2 are SGHRS and YFSETQ. The CDR3, as DNA: TGCGCCAGCAGCCAAGGAGACGCTAGCACAGATACGCAGTATTTT. Translation: CASSQGDASTDTQYF.

This sequence joins TRBV7-6 and TRBJ2-2, with 8 positions matching TRBD2. Per germline, CDR1 SGHVS and CDR2 FNYEAQ. V lost 1 base and J lost 3; bases outside the gene matches: 4. CDR3 size: 16 residues. The CDR3 sequence: CASSLVGGGHTGELFF. In DNA form, the CDR3 reads TGTGCCAGCAGCTTAGTAGGCGGGGGGCACACCGGGGAGCTGTTTTTT.

V is TRBV27 and J is TRBJ1-1; 8 bases map to TRBD1. The germline CDR1 and CDR2 sequences are MNHEY and SMNVEV (reference sequence). The CDR3 contains 14 residues. The V segment lost 7 bases and the J segment 10 bases; nucleotides outside the gene matches: 14. The CDR3 bases are TGTGCCAGCACCCCGCTGGCAGGGGGCATTCGAGCTTTCTTT. Translation: CASTPLAGGIRAFF.

The chain is built from TRBV4-3 and TRBJ2-7; D not resolved. CDR1 LGHNA and CDR2 YSLEER come from the germline V gene. CDR3 length: 16 amino acids. Trimming removed 8 bases from V and 0 bases from J, with 20 bases in between. Here the CDR3 reads CASGDIGSRHSYEQYF. Here the CDR3 DNA reads TGCGCCAGCGGCGACATCGGCTCACGACACTCCTACGAGCAGTACTTC.

The chain links TRBV21-1 to TRBJ2-1; the listed D gene, TRBD2, was not tested against the DNA. TRBV21-1 is listed as a pseudogene. The CDR3 sequence is 21 residues long. The CDR3 DNA is TGTGCCAGCAGCGTCCGACCCTGGGACACGGGAAGGGGACTAGCGGGACTTGAGCAGTTCTTC. Encoded protein: CASSVRPWDTGRGLAGLEQFF.

The chain uses TRBV7-8 and TRBJ1-5; D might be TRBD1 (5 bases). CDR3 length: 17 residues. CDR1 and CDR2 (germline): SGHVS, FQNEAQ. The germline V and J ends were trimmed by 4 bases and 9 bases, with 25 bases remaining between them. The CDR3 reads CASSSQRVTVGARPQHF. In DNA form, the CDR3 reads TGTGCCAGCAGCTCCCAGCGGGTGACAGTTGGGGCACGGCCCCAGCATTTT.

The chain has TRBV5-1 and TRBJ2-7; 7 bases match TRBD1. With V trimmed by 1 base and J by 4 bases, 2 bases remained unmatched. Per germline, CDR1 SGHRS and CDR2 YFSETQ. The CDR3 is 13 amino acids. This CDR3 is CASSLRGQYEQYF. The DNA of the CDR3 is TGCGCCAGCAGCTTGCGGGGACAGTACGAGCAGTACTTC.

CDR3 sequence reads: CASRLGQESSYEQYV. The CDR3 DNA reads TGCGCCAGCAGACTTGGGCAGGAAAGCTCCTACGAGCAGTACGTC. This sequence joins TRBV5-1 and TRBJ2-7; D unresolved. The length of the CDR3 is 15 residues. Germline CDR1 and CDR2: SGHRS and YFSETQ. V lost 5 bases and J 0 bases, leaving 15 bases between the germline ends.

The sample holds one count of this clone. The CDR3 here is CASTFPGQSSYNSPLHF. The DNA of the CDR3 is TGTGCCAGCACTTTTCCGGGACAGAGCTCCTATAATTCACCCCTCCACTTT. The chain links TRBV2 to TRBJ1-6; 7 bases match TRBD1. V was pared by 7 bases and J by 0 bases, with 9 bases of the junction left unmatched. This CDR3 has 17 amino acids. Germline assignment: CDR1 SNHLY and CDR2 FYNNEI.

The sample holds one count of this clone. The V and J genes are TRBV7-9 and TRBJ2-7; 9 bases align to TRBD2. Germline V lookup: CDR1 SEHNR, CDR2 FQNEAQ (reference sequence). Trimming took 10 bases from V and 5 from J; bases not matched to a gene: 12. This CDR3 has 14 amino acids. The CDR3 loop reads CATGIAGEVNEQYF. CDR3 DNA: TGTGCCACCGGCATAGCGGGAGAGGTCAACGAGCAGTACTTC.

This clone was seen only a few times. V usage is TRBV6-2 or TRBV6-3 and J usage is TRBJ1-1; TRBD1 might be the D (5 bases). V lost 4 bases and J lost 5, with 14 bases in between. CDR1 is MNHEY, CDR2 SVGEGT, per germline. The CDR3 has 14 residues. The CDR3 region has the DNA TGTGCCAGCAGTTTTTCCGCAGGGTGGACTGAAGCTTTCTTT. It encodes CASSFSAGWTEAFF.

The J gene is TRBJ2-7, the V gene TRBV4-3; the match to TRBD2 covers 10 bases. This CDR3 has 17 amino acids. Germline trimming cut 0 bases from V and 2 bases from J; bases unmatched to any gene: 7. The germline V gene encodes CDR1 LGHNA and CDR2 YSLEER. The CDR3 DNA sequence: TGCGCCAGCAGCCAAGACCCTGGGAGCGGGAGGGCCTACGAGCAGTACTTC. The encoded protein is CASSQDPGSGRAYEQYF.

V usage is TRBV19 and J usage is TRBJ2-1; 10 nucleotides align to TRBD2. Trimming cost V 5 bases and J 1 base; bases outside gene matches: 2. The CDR3 covers 15 residues. Germline loops: CDR1 LNHDA, CDR2 SQIVND (reference sequence). This chain's CDR3 is CASSRTSGSYNEQFF. The CDR3 DNA reads as TGTGCCAGTAGTCGGACTAGCGGATCCTACAATGAGCAGTTCTTC.

The rearrangement uses TRBV28 and TRBJ2-2, with 10 positions matching TRBD1. There are 15 residues in the CDR3. V shed 3 bases and J 6 bases; nucleotides not matched to a gene: 4. Germline V lookup: CDR1 MDHEN, CDR2 SYDVKM. CDR3 amino acids: CASSFRTGGSGELFF. The CDR3 bases are TGTGCCAGCAGTTTCAGGACAGGGGGATCCGGGGAGCTGTTTTTT.

This clone was seen once. The genes are TRBV11-3 and TRBJ1-4, with a possible D match to TRBD1 (5 bases). V shed 1 base and J shed 7 bases, with 13 bases lying between them. The germline CDR1 and CDR2 sequences are SGHNT and YENEEA. This CDR3 contains 15 residues. CDR3 sequence (DNA): TGTGCCAGCAGCTTAGTAGCAGGGAAGGGTGAAAAACTGTTTTTT. Amino acid sequence: CASSLVAGKGEKLFF.

The genes are TRBV29-1 and TRBJ2-7; 7 bases are a match to TRBD1. This CDR3 spans 12 amino acids. In germline, CDR1 is SQVTM, CDR2 ANQGSEA. V lost 7 bases, J lost 6 bases, and 9 bases stayed unmatched. This CDR3 reads CSGLRQGFEQYF. The CDR3, as DNA: TGCAGCGGGTTGAGACAGGGTTTCGAGCAGTACTTC.

This chain links TRBV29-1 with TRBJ2-3; TRBD2 is a possible D gene (6 bases). Germline CDR1 SQVTM, CDR2 ANQGSEA. The CDR3 runs 15 residues. V lost 1 base and J 4 bases, leaving 15 bases between the germline ends. The CDR3 loop reads CSVEGPGLQADTQYF. CDR3 coding DNA: TGCAGCGTTGAAGGCCCGGGACTCCAGGCAGATACGCAGTATTTT.

The chain is built from TRBV27 and TRBJ2-3; the D gene is possibly TRBD2 (5 bases). The CDR3 consists of 15 residues. Per the germline V gene, CDR1 is MNHEY and CDR2 is SMNVEV (reference sequence). Trimming took off 2 bases at V and 1 base at J, with 10 bases between the two ends. This CDR3 reads CASSLPAEGTDTQYF. The CDR3 DNA is TGTGCCAGCAGTTTACCGGCGGAGGGCACAGATACGCAGTATTTT.

The J gene is TRBJ1-1, the V gene TRBV14, with D possibly being TRBD1 (5 bases). Germline V lookup: CDR1 SGHDN, CDR2 FVKESK. V was pared by 5 bases and J by 3 bases, with 16 bases between. The CDR3 spans 15 residues. CDR3 DNA: TGTGCCAGCAGCGTACAGGCTGGGGGGGACACTGAAGCTTTCTTT. Encoded protein: CASSVQAGGDTEAFF.